This record concerns one TCR beta chain sequence. Its specific antigen is unknown. Per-base quality was not reported, and no clone a single base away is much larger than it. This record comes from a study of cytomegalovirus exposure and HLA in healthy donors (dated 2017 in TCRdb). Broadly, across the study: An earlier analysis of 587 of the donors reported 276 Gb of sequence data and 100 million to 120 million unique TCR beta sequences obtained from about 179 million T cells. Approximately 310 gigabases of sequencing data and 70 million to 85 million unique TCR sequences were included in an early release covering about 600 HLA-typed donors. Along with the approximately 700-subject first cohort, a separate validation cohort of 120 different subjects was used. Donor age, sex, ethnicity and CMV serostatus were collected together with the repertoire data. In the later analysis, no new phenotypic data were used to find candidate immune exposures; instead, reliance was placed on TCR beta sequences and their occurrence across donors. HLA typing covered class I and class II loci at four-digit resolution. A later genetic analysis took genome-wide SNP genotypes for about 55% of the roughly 700 donors and used that subset as a discovery cohort. To decide whether each TCR beta V gene segment behaved as functional or pseudogenic, an earlier analysis of fewer than 750 of the donors relied on high-throughput TCR beta sequencing. All discovery cohort repertoires had been generated using a single sequencing platform. Of the roughly 400 genotyped donors, over 65% fell in the genetic ancestry cluster associated with self-reported Caucasian donors. Typing coverage varied by locus: roughly 620-630 donors for A, B, C, DRB1 and DQB1; approximately 520 for DQA1; over 600 for DPA1; roughly 450 for DPB1. The study profiled the T cell repertoires of about 640 subjects by immunosequencing and related them to cytomegalovirus serostatus. Across 300 to 500 genotyped donors of the cohort, an average of approximately 220,000 unique TCR beta nucleotide sequences per donor were sequenced, and around 19% of those sequences were non-productive. The study was designed to test whether signatures of past pathogen exposure could be identified by cataloging public T cell receptors. A later analysis re-examined previously published TCR beta repertoires from just over 650 donors and added high-resolution HLA genotyping to investigate patterns of TCR occurrence. High-throughput TCR immunosequencing, statistical association of individual TCRs with disease status, and machine learning were combined to predict cytomegalovirus infection status. Because of strong linkage in the cohort, roughly five DR-DQ haplotypes were treated as single units for association and clustering. Broad study findings and their caveats: According to the authors, the approach could potentially be generalized to other disease states and immunological phenotypes. Most TCR sequences were seen in very few donors, while some public TCRs were found in many individuals. A further reported finding was that TCR beta sequences accurately predicted the HLA-A and HLA-B alleles for most subjects in the first cohort. The classifier was reported to diagnose cytomegalovirus status with high specificity and sensitivity in both the original cohort and the validation cohort. The study gave a list of 150 to 200 TCR beta chains associated with cytomegalovirus. According to a later analysis, parvovirus B19, influenza, CMV and Epstein-Barr virus appeared linked to several top co-occurrence clusters. Because HLA typing was unavailable for some donors at each locus, only the typed subset was used in association tests. Roughly uniform sequencing depth across donors was assumed in presence/absence analyses, although this assumption may not hold. Linkage disequilibrium might explain the correlated functional status among segregating V segments, but an unknown experimental factor could not be excluded. Immune exposure information for the cohort was limited to CMV serostatus. Because the 87-base-pair reads could not distinguish some IMGT-functional V segments, including TRBV6-2 and TRBV6-3, those segments were excluded. About 15 rarely observed V segments, including chromosome 9 orphons, were excluded from the earlier analysis of a few hundred of the donors because counts were too low. According to a later genetic analysis, donors in an Asian-associated ancestry cluster had fewer N-insertions in productive TCRs than the approximately 670-donor mean. Three of the identified cytomegalovirus-associated TCR beta chains were confirmed in vitro to be specific for cytomegalovirus antigens. Compared with equally common non-associated chains, HLA-associated TCR beta chains in a later analysis were more clonally expanded and had lower generation probabilities. Most CMV-associated TCR beta chains appeared to be HLA-restricted in a later analysis, and the HLA associations seemed to be driven largely by CMV exposure. V-gene and J-gene trimming of TCR beta chains was associated with a missense DCLRE1C variant in a later genetic analysis, and the association was replicated in an independent cohort. This cohort had only TCR beta chains sequenced, and the lack of alpha or paired-chain data limited which features could be detected. In a later analysis, more than 15,000 TCR beta sequences were associated with specific HLA alleles at a false discovery rate of 0.05. According to a later analysis, TCR association rates differed among HLA loci, with DRB1 alleles showing the most associated TCRs and HLA-C alleles showing the fewest. A group of highly shared sequence variants was considered likely to be a technical artifact of the sequencing pipeline. When HLA alleles, especially DR and DQ, strongly co-occurred, TCR associations were difficult to assign to individual alleles. An earlier analysis of roughly 570 of the donors showed that most TCR beta V segments appeared in productive rearrangements either about 87% or about 30% of the time, which broadly matched IMGT annotations.

The cohort was made up of approximately 670 healthy bone marrow donors. At the time of sampling, all cohort members were nominally healthy, though unrecorded immune exposures were likely present. The donor tested CMV seropositive, placing the donor among the 289 seropositive members of the cohort. A peripheral blood sample was collected from each donor, and TCR beta sequencing was performed on peripheral blood mononuclear cells. The Qiagen DNeasy Blood Extraction Kit was used to extract genomic DNA from the blood cell samples. CDR1 is given as SNHLY and CDR2 as FYNNEI, both from the germline V gene. V lost 11 bases and J lost 1 base, and the count of bases not matched to a germline gene is 8. From cysteine to phenylalanine, the CDR3 is 14 amino acids long. The entry retains the CDR3 DNA only, 42 bases that are in frame from base 1. Library construction relied on the immunoSEQ multiplex PCR assay. For the multiplex PCR, a mixture combining 60 forward primers for TCR Vbeta segments and 13 reverse primers for TCR Jbeta segments was used. A multiplex PCR assay on genomic DNA amplified the CDR3 region of rearranged TCR beta genes. The Illumina HiSeq System was used to sequence the amplified TCR beta libraries as 87-base-pair reads. In the paper's pipeline: In a later analysis, approximately 74 million unique TCR beta chains were counted across the 500 to 850 repertoires, and around 10 million of these chains were shared by at least two donors. A nearest-neighbor algorithm error-corrected the raw reads and collapsed the reads into unique sequences, merging closely related sequences to remove PCR and sequencing errors. To assign V, D and J gene segments, CDR3 sequences were aligned to IMGT reference sequences. For a sequence to be retained, a match of at least six nucleotides to both a V gene segment and a J gene segment was required. Rearrangements were called productive when the CDR3 lacked stop codons and stayed in frame with V and J; all others were non-productive. CDR3 was defined by IMGT convention, running from the second conserved V-encoded cysteine to the conserved J-encoded phenylalanine. Sequences without an unambiguous match to a single V gene segment were excluded from the earlier analysis of approximately 600 of the donors. An earlier analysis of several hundred of the donors called V segments functional above 56.7% productive rearrangements and segregating when the between-donor standard deviation exceeded 5%. A statistical classification framework was built to diagnose cytomegalovirus status from the catalog of TCR beta chain sequences. A later analysis assigned V and J genes by comparing TCR nucleotide sequences with IMGT/GENE-DB human TR gene sequences. In a later analysis, CDR3 sequences and most-parsimonious VDJ recombination scenarios were assigned using the TCRdist pipeline. In a later analysis, each TCR beta chain was defined by its CDR3 amino acid sequence together with its V-gene family, and reads without a unique V-gene family were excluded. As a way to deal with suspected cross-contamination and a sequencing artifact, a later analysis dropped approximately 590 nucleotide sequences that were highly shared and had low generation probability. In a later analysis, a clonal expansion index for each public chain was calculated from normalized within-repertoire ranks of inferred template counts. Generation probabilities in a later analysis came from a VDJ recombination model fitted to out-of-frame rearrangements, and those results were checked against IGoR. In a later analysis, hypergeometric tests were used to score TCR-TCR, TCR-HLA and TCR-CMV co-occurrence, with a repertoire-size bias correction applied to TCR pairs. To estimate false discovery rates, a later analysis permuted the HLA or CMV assignments 20 times. In a later analysis, co-occurring TCRs were grouped with DBSCAN, and TCRdist sequence similarity was added when clustering was performed within HLA-allele-positive subsets. For co-occurrence clustering, repertoires with fewer than 30,000 or more than 120,000 public chains were excluded, along with roughly 5 repertoires with anomalous nucleotide sharing. TCRdb took over this immuneACCESS table, retaining in-frame rearrangements with V and J assigned. Such tables are incomplete; in checked studies, under half of the missing clones stem from an unresolved V gene, and the remainder is unexplained. V, J and clone size are those of that table, while D and trimming were read from the DNA. The sample data list under 140,000 clones, and less than 85% of these were observed just once. Around 15% of the sample is held by the ten biggest clonotypes.

This chain joins TRBV2 to TRBJ2-3; 8 bases in the junction line up with TRBD2. This TCR was sampled from a man aged 25 to 45 in good health and CMV-seropositive. The source material was PBMCs. The CDR3 sequence is CARGSTSGTDTQYF. The DNA sequence reads TGTGCCCGCGGATCGACTAGCGGCACAGATACGCAGTATTTT.